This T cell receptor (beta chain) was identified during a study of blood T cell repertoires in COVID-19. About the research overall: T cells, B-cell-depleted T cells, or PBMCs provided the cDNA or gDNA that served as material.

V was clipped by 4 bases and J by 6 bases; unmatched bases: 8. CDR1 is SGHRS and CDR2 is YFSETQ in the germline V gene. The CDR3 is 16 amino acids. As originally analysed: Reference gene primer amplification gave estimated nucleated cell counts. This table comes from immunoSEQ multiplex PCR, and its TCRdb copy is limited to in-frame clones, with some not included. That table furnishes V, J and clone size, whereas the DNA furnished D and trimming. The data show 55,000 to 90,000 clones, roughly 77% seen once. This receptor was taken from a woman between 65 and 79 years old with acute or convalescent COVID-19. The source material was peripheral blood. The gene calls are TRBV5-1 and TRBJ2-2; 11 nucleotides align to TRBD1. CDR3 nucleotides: TGCGCCAGCAGCCGCCCACGGGACAGGGGGGCCGGGGAGCTGTTTTTT. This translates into CASSRPRDRGAGELFF. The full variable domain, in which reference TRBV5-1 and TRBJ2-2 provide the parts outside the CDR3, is KAGVTQTPRYLIKTRGQQVTLSCSPISGHRSVSWYQQTPGQGLQFLFEYFSETQRNKGNFPGRFSGRQFSNSRSEMNVSTLELGDSALYLCASSRPRDRGAGELFFGEGSRLTVL.